This T cell receptor beta chain emerged from a study of CD8+CD57+ T cells in acquired aplastic anemia. The study's findings and limits: The CD8+CD57+ cells of patients were less diverse than their total CD4+ and CD8+ pools.

TCR beta VDJ and CDR3 profiles were obtained from a genomic DNA template. TCRdb re-called the reads through MiXCR, storing one row per CDR3 protein. The data hold roughly 16,000 distinct CDR3 sequences, with 30% to 45% observed a single time. Whoever was chosen for sequencing had shown CD8+CD57+ cell expansion by flow cytometry. This CDR3 contains 15 residues. Germline CDR1 SGHRS, CDR2 YFSETQ. As for this clonotype: The antigen remains unidentified. A read error may account for a junction end that differs from germline.

This clonotype was obtained from a human donor with aplastic anemia. The sample taken for sequencing was CD8+CD57+ T cells sorted from PBMCs. Subset given: bead-enriched CD8+CD57+ effector memory T cells from SAA patients. The chain couples TRBV5-1 to TRBJ2-7; 9 bases are a match to TRBD2. The CDR3, as DNA: TGTGCCAGCAGCGTGAGACTAGCGGCCGCCTACGAGCAGTACTTC. Residues: CASSVRLAAAYEQYF.